The 25 T cell receptor beta chains in this list originate from one sample, sequenced in a study of T-cell memory formation after mild COVID-19. TCRdb used MiXCR to reprocess the 5' RACE reads, holding one entry per CDR3 protein. Here the sample spans fewer than 650,000 distinct CDR3 sequences, approximately 21% being singletons. The sample consisted of PBMCs or a T cell subset sorted from them (not recorded which). The receptors were sampled from an adult woman who had mild COVID-19 (a few samples of this study predate the infection). Cell type and time point are not known.

The rearrangement uses TRBV3-1 and TRBJ2-7; D possibly corresponds to TRBD2 (5 bases). V was shortened by 0 bases and J by 0 bases, with 18 bases between the two germline ends. CDR3 size: 18 residues. Germline V gene data show CDR1 as LGHDT and CDR2 as YNNKEL (reference sequence). The CDR3 loop reads CASSQDPLEGLDSYEQYF. DNA of the CDR3: TGTGCCAGCAGCCAAGATCCGCTTGAGGGCCTGGACTCCTACGAGCAGTACTTC.

The chain couples TRBV7-9 to TRBJ2-3; D ambiguous. This CDR3 comprises 15 residues. The V end was cut by 4 bases, the J end by 1 base, with 12 bases between. Germline CDR1 is SEHNR and CDR2 is FQNEAQ (reference sequence). Here the CDR3 DNA reads TGTGCCAGCAGCTCCGCTTCTAGGGGCACAGATACGCAGTATTTT. This gives the protein CASSSASRGTDTQYF.

In its sample, this clonotype was seen a few times. The CDR3 loop is CASSLSGLSLLEQYF. The DNA for the CDR3 is TGTGCCAGCAGCTTATCCGGATTAAGTTTGCTCGAGCAGTACTTC. V usage is TRBV5-6 and J usage is TRBJ2-7; D gene ambiguous. The CDR3 has 15 amino acids. Germline lookup yields CDR1 SGHDT and CDR2 YYEEEE. V was pared by 2 bases and J by 6 bases, with 18 bases between. The full variable domain, completed using reference TRBV5-6 and TRBJ2-7, is DAGVTQSPTHLIKTRGQQVTLRCSPKSGHDTVSWYQQALGQGPQFIFQYYEEEERQRGNFPDRFSGHQFPNYSSELNVNALLLGDSALYLCASSLSGLSLLEQYFGPGTRLTVT.

This chain connects TRBV18 to TRBJ2-7; TRBD2 might be the D (6 bases). The V end was cut by 5 bases, the J end by 0 bases, with 20 bases between. Germline V CDR1 and CDR2: KGHSH, LQKENI. The CDR3 has 17 residues. DNA for the CDR3: TGTGCCAGCTCATCGGGTACTGGGACTTTTAGCTCCTACGAGCAGTACTTC. The encoded protein is CASSSGTGTFSSYEQYF. The full variable domain, rest sourced from reference TRBV18 and TRBJ2-7, is NAGVMQNPRHLVRRRGQEARLRCSPMKGHSHVYWYRQLPEEGLKFMVYLQKENIIDESGMPKERFSAEFPKEGPSILRIQQVVRGDSAAYFCASSSGTGTFSSYEQYFGPGTRLTVT.

This clonotype has only one observation. This chain uses TRBV27 with TRBJ2-6; D is undetermined. There are 15 residues in the CDR3. V dropped 5 bases and J dropped 6 bases, with 14 bases sitting between them. Germline lookup yields CDR1 MNHEY and CDR2 SMNVEV (reference sequence). The CDR3 protein is CASSPPALLANVLTF. DNA of the CDR3: TGTGCCAGCAGTCCGCCCGCGCTCTTGGCCAACGTCCTGACTTTC.

There are a few counts of this clonotype. The DNA of the CDR3 is TGTGCCAGCAGCTTGACAGGGGGCGAGTATGGCTACACCTTC. The encoded protein is CASSLTGGEYGYTF. The rearrangement uses TRBV7-9 and TRBJ1-2; 10 bases align to TRBD1. The CDR3 consists of 14 residues. Germline assignment: CDR1 SEHNR and CDR2 FQNEAQ (reference sequence). V lost 3 bases and J lost 5; bases outside the gene matches: 3.

Many counts were recorded for this clonotype. The rearrangement links TRBV18 to TRBJ2-5; D not resolved. Germline loops: CDR1 KGHSH, CDR2 LQKENI. The V end lost 3 bases, the J end lost 5 bases, and 4 bases lay between the germline ends. The length of the CDR3 is 11 residues. CDR3 in DNA: TGTGCCAGCTCACCCGGGGAGACCCAGTACTTC. This sequence encodes CASSPGETQYF. Filled out from reference TRBV18 and TRBJ2-5, the complete variable domain reads NAGVMQNPRHLVRRRGQEARLRCSPMKGHSHVYWYRQLPEEGLKFMVYLQKENIIDESGMPKERFSAEFPKEGPSILRIQQVVRGDSAAYFCASSPGETQYFGPGTRLLVL.

V is TRBV7-2 and J is TRBJ1-1; D may be TRBD1 (6 bases). Trimming removed 5 bases at V and 1 base at J, with 14 bases between. CDR1 SGHTA and CDR2 FQGNSA come from the germline V gene. CDR3 length: 15 amino acids. This CDR3 reads CASSPWRGGNTEAFF. CDR3 bases: TGTGCCAGCAGCCCCTGGAGGGGGGGGAACACTGAAGCTTTCTTT.

This clonotype has just a few counts. The chain is built from TRBV18 and TRBJ2-1; no definite D call. There are 14 residues in the CDR3. Germline CDR1 reads KGHSH; CDR2 reads LQKENI. Trimming shortened V by 0 bases and J by 7 bases, and 10 bases separated the two germline ends. CDR3 coding DNA: TGTGCCAGCTCACCACCGTTCCCCCGAAATGAGCAGTTCTTC. Amino acids: CASSPPFPRNEQFF. Complete variable domain (other parts from reference TRBV18 and TRBJ2-1): NAGVMQNPRHLVRRRGQEARLRCSPMKGHSHVYWYRQLPEEGLKFMVYLQKENIIDESGMPKERFSAEFPKEGPSILRIQQVVRGDSAAYFCASSPPFPRNEQFFGPGTRLTVL.

The chain uses TRBV5-1 and TRBJ1-4; 10 bases map to TRBD1. Germline CDR1 reads SGHRS; CDR2 reads YFSETQ. The junction had 7 bases not matched to a gene; V was cut back by 3 bases and J by 8 bases. CDR3 size: 15 residues. For the CDR3, the DNA is TGCGCCAGCAGCTCTCCCGGGACAGGGGACGAAAAACTGTTTTTT. Its protein product is CASSSPGTGDEKLFF.

This chain links TRBV4-3 with TRBJ2-1; D is undetermined. Germline V gene sequence: CDR1 LGHNA, CDR2 YSLEER. Trimming pared 0 bases from V and 6 bases from J, leaving 6 bases between. CDR3 size: 13 residues. CDR3 residues: CASSQDLVNEQFF. The DNA of the CDR3 is TGCGCCAGCAGCCAAGACCTCGTCAATGAGCAGTTCTTC.

The rearrangement joins TRBV6-5 to TRBJ2-2; 8 bases are a match to TRBD2. This CDR3 has 16 amino acids. Per germline, CDR1 MNHEY and CDR2 SVGAGI. Germline trimming cut 3 bases from V and 4 bases from J; bases unmatched to any gene: 7. CDR3 sequence (DNA): TGTGCCAGCAGTTATTGGGCGGGAGGTCGCACCGGGGAGCTGTTTTTT. Amino acids: CASSYWAGGRTGELFF.

This clonotype showed up just a few times. The chain's CDR3 is CASSKLVPYF. The CDR3 DNA follows: TGTGCCAGCAGCAAACTAGTCCCGTATTTT. This chain links TRBV12-3 or TRBV12-4 with TRBJ2-3; perhaps TRBD2 as D (5 bases). Trimming stripped 6 bases from V and 14 bases from J, with 12 bases between. This CDR3 has 10 residues.

This clonotype was seen repeatedly, ten times or more. The V gene is TRBV6-5, the J gene TRBJ1-1; possibly TRBD1 for D (5 bases). CDR1 MNHEY and CDR2 SVGAGI come from the germline V gene. The V end was cut by 2 bases, the J end by 2 bases, with 9 bases between. The CDR3 length is 14 residues. In DNA form, the CDR3 reads TGTGCCAGCAGTTACCCAGGGCGTAACACTGAAGCTTTCTTT. This sequence encodes CASSYPGRNTEAFF.

This chain links TRBV29-1 with TRBJ1-1; a possible D gene is TRBD1 (5 bases). The germline CDR1 and CDR2 sequences are SQVTM and ANQGSEA. Trimming cost V 6 bases and J 0 bases, with 14 bases left between them. This CDR3 comprises 14 residues. Here the CDR3 reads CSVAPRAMNTEAFF. The CDR3 nucleotides are TGCAGCGTCGCGCCCAGGGCTATGAACACTGAAGCTTTCTTT. Variable domain in full (rest from reference TRBV29-1 and TRBJ1-1): SAVISQKPSRDICQRGTSLTIQCQVDSQVTMMFWYRQQPGQSLTLIATANQGSEATYESGFVIDKFPISRPNLTFSTLTVSNMSPEDSSIYLCSVAPRAMNTEAFFGQGTRLTVV.

The rearrangement joins TRBV11-2 to TRBJ2-7; tentative D call: TRBD1 (6 bases). This CDR3 is 13 amino acids long. CDR1 and CDR2 (germline): SGHAT, FQNNGV. The ends were cut back, 5 bases at V and 2 bases at J, with 10 bases in the middle. CDR3 amino acids: CASSENRAYEQYF. The CDR3 coding sequence is TGTGCCAGCAGCGAGAACAGGGCCTACGAGCAGTACTTC.

The J gene is TRBJ2-7, the V gene TRBV5-1; TRBD1 might be the D (6 bases). Deletions cut 5 bases from V and 3 bases from J, with 12 bases between. There are 13 residues in the CDR3. Germline CDR1 is SGHRS and CDR2 is YFSETQ. The CDR3, as DNA: TGCGCCAGCAGGACGACAGGCCGCTACGAGCAGTACTTC. Protein sequence: CASRTTGRYEQYF. Complete variable domain (other parts from reference TRBV5-1 and TRBJ2-7): KAGVTQTPRYLIKTRGQQVTLSCSPISGHRSVSWYQQTPGQGLQFLFEYFSETQRNKGNFPGRFSGRQFSNSRSEMNVSTLELGDSALYLCASRTTGRYEQYFGPGTRLTVT.

This clonotype was seen a few times. The chain joins TRBV4-3 to TRBJ2-3; D possibly uses TRBD1 or TRBD2 (6 bases each). The germline V and J ends were trimmed by 3 bases and 4 bases, with 17 bases remaining between them. Germline V gene sequence: CDR1 LGHNA, CDR2 YSLEER. There are 16 residues in the CDR3. The CDR3 spells CASSQQGRTKADTQYF. The CDR3 bases are TGCGCCAGCAGCCAGCAGGGGAGGACTAAGGCAGATACGCAGTATTTT.

This clonotype turned up a few times. The V and J genes are TRBV7-9 and TRBJ2-2, with 7 bases fitting TRBD1. This CDR3 spans 18 amino acids. CDR1 and CDR2 from the germline V gene are SEHNR and FQNEAQ (reference sequence). J was trimmed by 0 bases and V by 6 bases; bases with no gene match: 13. CDR3 DNA sequence: TGTGCCAGCAGGACGGGTTTGGACAGGACCTCGAACACCGGGGAGCTGTTTTTT. This sequence encodes CASRTGLDRTSNTGELFF.

Only a few counts were recorded for this clonotype. The V gene is TRBV5-1, the J gene TRBJ1-5, with D possibly being TRBD1 (5 bases). The CDR3 contains 15 residues. Trimming pared 4 bases from V and 2 bases from J, leaving 13 bases between. Per the germline V gene, CDR1 is SGHRS and CDR2 is YFSETQ. CDR3 sequence: CASSPGTVGNQPQHF. The CDR3 bases are TGCGCCAGCAGCCCGGGGACGGTAGGCAATCAGCCCCAGCATTTT.

J is TRBJ1-5 and V is TRBV4-1; D gene unclear. Germline CDR1 and CDR2: MGHRA and YSYEKL. The CDR3 runs to 13 residues. V lost 0 bases to trimming and J lost 9 bases, with 9 bases between them. Written as DNA, the CDR3 is TGCGCCAGCAGCCAAGATAAGTCGGGGCCCCAGCATTTT. This encodes CASSQDKSGPQHF.

In its sample, this clonotype was seen many times. The V gene is TRBV12-3 or TRBV12-4, the J gene TRBJ1-2; 7 positions match TRBD1. The V and J ends lost 6 bases and 3 bases, in that order; junction bases with no gene match: 4. The CDR3 sequence is 13 residues long. In nucleotides, the CDR3 is TGTGCCAGCAGGGGGGGGACAGACTATGGCTACACCTTC. Its protein product is CASRGGTDYGYTF.

This clonotype was observed a few times. The J gene is TRBJ2-1, the V gene TRBV5-1; D uncertain. The CDR3 has 15 amino acids. Germline V lookup: CDR1 SGHRS, CDR2 YFSETQ. V shed 5 bases and J shed 0 bases, with 12 bases lying between them. As DNA, the CDR3 is TGCGCCAGCAGGGAAGGGATAAGCTCCTACAATGAGCAGTTCTTC. Translated: CASREGISSYNEQFF.

J is TRBJ2-4 and V is TRBV5-6; TRBD2 aligns across 11 bases. The CDR3 extends over 14 amino acids. V shed 5 bases and J 6 bases; nucleotides not matched to a gene: 4. Germline loops: CDR1 SGHDT, CDR2 YYEEEE. For the CDR3, the DNA is TGTGCCAGCAGTTTCGGACTAGCGGGAAACATTCAGTACTTC. Translating gives CASSFGLAGNIQYF.

In this sample, this clonotype turned up a few times. The V gene is TRBV7-2, the J gene TRBJ2-3; a possible D gene is TRBD2 (6 bases). Trimming stripped 5 bases from V and 2 bases from J, with 11 bases between. The CDR3 contains 14 residues. The V gene's germline CDR1 is SGHTA and CDR2 FQGNSA. The CDR3 sequence is CASSLRRATDTQYF. The CDR3 nucleotides are TGTGCCAGCAGCCTCAGGAGGGCCACAGATACGCAGTATTTT.